One sample yielded the 5 T cell receptor beta chains listed below, sequenced in a study of T cell responses to AZD1222 COVID-19 vaccine. Sequencing was performed with immunoSEQ multiplex PCR; in TCRdb, only in-frame clones are kept and a portion is missing. The table has about 150,000 clones, about nine tenths seen once. The source material was peripheral blood, sampled 28 days after the second AZD1222 dose. The receptor source for this set is an adult who received the AZD1222 COVID-19 vaccine.

The chain uses TRBV5-1 and TRBJ1-1; 7 bases are shared with TRBD1. The junction had 4 bases not matched to a gene; V was cut back by 5 bases and J by 3 bases. Germline-derived CDR1 and CDR2 are SGHRS and YFSETQ. CDR3 size: 13 residues. The CDR3 loop is CASSYTGDTEAFF. The CDR3 DNA reads as TGCGCCAGCAGTTATACAGGGGACACTGAAGCTTTCTTT.

V gene TRBV25-1 combines with J gene TRBJ2-1, with TRBD2 identical over 10 bases. With 7 bases clipped from V and 6 bases from J, the junction kept 12 bases outside the gene matches. The V gene's germline CDR1 is MGHDK and CDR2 SYGVNS. The CDR3 consists of 16 residues. The CDR3 DNA is TGTGCCAGCAACGAAAGGTCGCTAGCGGGAGTCAATGAGCAGTTCTTC. Encoded protein: CASNERSLAGVNEQFF.

This rearrangement joins TRBV19 to TRBJ1-1; D is undetermined. Trimming pared 0 bases from V and 3 bases from J, leaving 11 bases between. This CDR3 region has 15 residues. Germline loops: CDR1 LNHDA, CDR2 SQIVND (reference sequence). The CDR3 reads CASSIEPGMDTEAFF. Written as DNA, the CDR3 is TGTGCCAGTAGTATAGAGCCGGGTATGGACACTGAAGCTTTCTTT.

The sample holds many counts of this clone. V usage is TRBV6-5 and J usage is TRBJ2-7; 9 bases match TRBD1. The CDR3 is 14 amino acids. Trimming at V came to 6 bases and at J to 6 bases, leaving 9 bases not matched to a gene. Germline-derived CDR1 and CDR2 are MNHEY and SVGAGI. CDR3 sequence: CASSPSGTGIEQYF. In DNA, the CDR3 is TGTGCCAGCAGCCCCTCCGGGACAGGGATCGAGCAGTACTTC.

This rearrangement joins TRBV19 to TRBJ1-5; D not certain. Germline assignment: CDR1 LNHDA and CDR2 SQIVND (reference sequence). V gave up 6 bases and J gave up 3 bases, with 15 bases separating them. The CDR3 is 15 amino acids. The CDR3 region is CASSPTGSHNQPQHF. The CDR3 DNA reads TGTGCCAGTAGCCCGACTGGGTCTCACAATCAGCCCCAGCATTTT.